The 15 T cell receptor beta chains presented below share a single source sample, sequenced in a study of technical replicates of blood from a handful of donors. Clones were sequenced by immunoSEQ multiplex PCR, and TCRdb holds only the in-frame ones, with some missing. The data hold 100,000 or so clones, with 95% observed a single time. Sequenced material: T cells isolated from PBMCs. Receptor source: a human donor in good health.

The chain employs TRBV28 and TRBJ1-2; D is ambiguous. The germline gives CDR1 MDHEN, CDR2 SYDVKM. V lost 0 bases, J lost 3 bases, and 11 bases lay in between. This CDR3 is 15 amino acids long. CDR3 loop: CASSLWVSGYYGYTF. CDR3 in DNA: TGTGCCAGCAGTTTATGGGTGAGCGGGTACTATGGCTACACCTTC.

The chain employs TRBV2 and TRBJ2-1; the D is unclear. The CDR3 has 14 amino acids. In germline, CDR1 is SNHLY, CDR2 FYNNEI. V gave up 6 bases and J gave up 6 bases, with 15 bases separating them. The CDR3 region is CASRDLVSVNEQFF. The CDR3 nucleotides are TGTGCCAGCAGAGACTTGGTCTCAGTCAATGAGCAGTTCTTC.

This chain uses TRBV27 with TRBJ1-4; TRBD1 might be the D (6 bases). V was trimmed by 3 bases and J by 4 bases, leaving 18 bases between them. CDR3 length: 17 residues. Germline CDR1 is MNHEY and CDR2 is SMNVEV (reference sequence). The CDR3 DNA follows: TGTGCCAGCAGTTTGATTGGTCGGGGGGCAGTTAATGAAAAACTGTTTTTT. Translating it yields CASSLIGRGAVNEKLFF.

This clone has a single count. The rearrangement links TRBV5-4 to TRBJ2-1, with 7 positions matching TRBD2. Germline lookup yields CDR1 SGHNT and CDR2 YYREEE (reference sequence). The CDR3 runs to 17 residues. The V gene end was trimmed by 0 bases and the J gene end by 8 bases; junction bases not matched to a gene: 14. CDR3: CASSLVARLARRDEQFF. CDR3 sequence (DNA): TGTGCCAGCAGCTTGGTGGCTCGACTAGCAAGGAGGGATGAGCAGTTCTTC.

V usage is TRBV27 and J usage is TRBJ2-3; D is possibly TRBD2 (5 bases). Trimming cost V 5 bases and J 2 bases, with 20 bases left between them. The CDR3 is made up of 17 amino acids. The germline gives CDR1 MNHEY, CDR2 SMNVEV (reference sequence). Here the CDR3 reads CASSPLSGGPHTDTQYF. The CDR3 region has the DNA TGTGCCAGCAGTCCGCTGTCAGGCGGGCCTCACACAGATACGCAGTATTTT.

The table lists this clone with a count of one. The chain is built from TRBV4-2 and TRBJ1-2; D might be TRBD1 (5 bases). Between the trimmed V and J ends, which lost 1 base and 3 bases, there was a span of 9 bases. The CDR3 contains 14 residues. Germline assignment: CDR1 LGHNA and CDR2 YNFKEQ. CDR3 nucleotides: TGTGCCAGCAGCCAAGTGTCGGGGGACTATGGCTACACCTTC. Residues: CASSQVSGDYGYTF.

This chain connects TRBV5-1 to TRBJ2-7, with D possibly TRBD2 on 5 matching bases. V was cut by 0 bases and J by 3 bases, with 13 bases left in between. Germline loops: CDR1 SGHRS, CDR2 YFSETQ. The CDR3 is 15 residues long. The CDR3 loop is CASSLARTGYYEQYF. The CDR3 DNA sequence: TGCGCCAGCAGCTTGGCTAGGACTGGTTACTACGAGCAGTACTTC.

The CDR3 loop is CSVLAGRNLEQYF. CDR3 coding DNA: TGCAGCGTCCTCGCGGGGCGAAATCTCGAGCAGTACTTC. The J gene is TRBJ2-7, the V gene TRBV29-1; D is perhaps TRBD2 (6 bases). Trimming removed 6 bases at V and 6 bases at J, with 18 bases between. Germline lookup yields CDR1 SQVTM and CDR2 ANQGSEA. The CDR3 runs 13 residues.

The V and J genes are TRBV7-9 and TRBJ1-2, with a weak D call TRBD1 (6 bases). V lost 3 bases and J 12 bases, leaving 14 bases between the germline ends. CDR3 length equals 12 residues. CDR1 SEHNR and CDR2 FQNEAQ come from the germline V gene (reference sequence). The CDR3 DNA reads TGTGCCAGCAGCTTCTGGACAGAAGGCCACACCTTC. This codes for CASSFWTEGHTF.

The CDR3 spells CAISELASGRLNEQFF. CDR3 bases: TGTGCCATCAGTGAGTTGGCTAGCGGGAGACTCAATGAGCAGTTCTTC. V usage is TRBV10-3 and J usage is TRBJ2-1, with 10 positions matching TRBD2. Germline V gene lookup returns CDR1 ENHRY and CDR2 SYGVKD. CDR3 length equals 16 residues. Germline trimming cut 1 base from V and 6 bases from J; bases unmatched to any gene: 6.

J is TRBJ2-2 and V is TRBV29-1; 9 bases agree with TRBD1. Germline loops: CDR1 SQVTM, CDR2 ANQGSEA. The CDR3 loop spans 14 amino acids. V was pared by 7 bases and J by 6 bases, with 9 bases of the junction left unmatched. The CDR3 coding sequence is TGCAGCGCCCGGACAGGGGAACGGGCCGGGGAGCTGTTTTTT. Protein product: CSARTGERAGELFF.

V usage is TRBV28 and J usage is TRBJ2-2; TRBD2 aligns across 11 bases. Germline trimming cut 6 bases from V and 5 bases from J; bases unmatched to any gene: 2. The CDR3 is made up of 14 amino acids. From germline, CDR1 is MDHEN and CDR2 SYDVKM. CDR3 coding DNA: TGTGCCAGCAGGACTAGCGGGGAAACCGGGGAGCTGTTTTTT. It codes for CASRTSGETGELFF. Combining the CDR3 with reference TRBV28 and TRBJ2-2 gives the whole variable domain DVKVTQSSRYLVKRTGEKVFLECVQDMDHENMFWYRQDPGLGLRLIYFSYDVKMKEKGDIPEGYSVSREKKERFSLILESASTNQTSMYLCASRTSGETGELFFGEGSRLTVL.

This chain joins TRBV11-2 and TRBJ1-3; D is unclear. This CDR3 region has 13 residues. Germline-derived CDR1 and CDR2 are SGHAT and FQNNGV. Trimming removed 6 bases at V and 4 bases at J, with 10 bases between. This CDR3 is CASRRVAGNTIYF. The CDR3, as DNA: TGTGCCAGCAGGAGGGTAGCGGGAAACACCATATATTTT.

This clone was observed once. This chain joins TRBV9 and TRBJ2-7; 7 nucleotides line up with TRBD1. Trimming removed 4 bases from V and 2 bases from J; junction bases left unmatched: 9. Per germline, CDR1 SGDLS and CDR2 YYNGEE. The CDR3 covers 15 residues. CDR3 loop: CASSPTGVGAYEQYF. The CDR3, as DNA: TGTGCCAGCAGCCCTACAGGGGTCGGGGCCTACGAGCAGTACTTC. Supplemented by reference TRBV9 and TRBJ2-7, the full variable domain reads DSGVTQTPKHLITATGQRVTLRCSPRSGDLSVYWYQQSLDQGLQFLIQYYNGEERAKGNILERFSAQQFPDLHSELNLSSLELGDSALYFCASSPTGVGAYEQYFGPGTRLTVT.

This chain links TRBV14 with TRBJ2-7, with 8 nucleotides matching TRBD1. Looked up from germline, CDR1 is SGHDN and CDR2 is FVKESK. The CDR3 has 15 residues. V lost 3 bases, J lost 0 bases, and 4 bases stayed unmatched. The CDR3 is CASSQGQEFSYEQYF. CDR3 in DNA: TGTGCCAGCAGCCAGGGACAGGAGTTCTCCTACGAGCAGTACTTC. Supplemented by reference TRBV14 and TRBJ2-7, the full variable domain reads EAGVTQFPSHSVIEKGQTVTLRCDPISGHDNLYWYRRVMGKEIKFLLHFVKESKQDESGMPNNRFLAERTGGTYSTLKVQPAELEDSGVYFCASSQGQEFSYEQYFGPGTRLTVT.